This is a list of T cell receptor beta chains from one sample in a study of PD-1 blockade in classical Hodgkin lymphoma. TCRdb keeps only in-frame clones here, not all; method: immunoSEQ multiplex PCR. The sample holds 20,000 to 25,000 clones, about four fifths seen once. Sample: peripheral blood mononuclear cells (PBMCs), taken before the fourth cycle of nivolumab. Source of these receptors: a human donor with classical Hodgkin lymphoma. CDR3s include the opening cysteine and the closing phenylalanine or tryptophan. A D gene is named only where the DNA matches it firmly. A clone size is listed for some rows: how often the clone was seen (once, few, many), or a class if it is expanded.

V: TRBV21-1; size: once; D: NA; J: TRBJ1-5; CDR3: CARRDSNGQPQHF; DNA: TGTGCCCGCAGAGACAGTAACGGGCAGCCCCAGCATTTT
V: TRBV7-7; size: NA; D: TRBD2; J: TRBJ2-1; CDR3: CASSPGLADFNEQFF; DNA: TGTGCCAGCAGCCCGGGACTAGCGGATTTCAATGAGCAGTTCTTC
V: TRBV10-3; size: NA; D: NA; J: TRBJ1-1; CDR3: CATNLARGNTEAFF; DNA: TGTGCCACCAACCTGGCTCGGGGGAACACTGAAGCTTTCTTT
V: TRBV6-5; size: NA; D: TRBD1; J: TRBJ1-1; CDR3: CASSHRGVQGTEAFF; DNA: TGTGCCAGCAGCCACCGAGGGGTACAGGGGACTGAAGCTTTCTTT
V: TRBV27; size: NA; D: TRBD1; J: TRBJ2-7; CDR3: CASSLGQGVVEQYF; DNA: TGTGCCAGCAGTCTGGGACAGGGAGTGGTCGAGCAGTACTTC
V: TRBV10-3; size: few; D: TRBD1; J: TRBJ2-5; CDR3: CAISEFRPGQGPPQETQYF; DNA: TGTGCCATCAGTGAGTTCAGACCGGGACAGGGTCCCCCACAAGAGACCCAGTACTTC
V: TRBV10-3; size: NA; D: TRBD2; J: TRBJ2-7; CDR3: CAIRLAGDYEQYF; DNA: TGTGCCATCAGATTAGCGGGAGACTACGAGCAGTACTTC
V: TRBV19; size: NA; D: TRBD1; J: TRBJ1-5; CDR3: CASSVQGAQPQHF; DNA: TGTGCCAGTAGTGTACAGGGGGCTCAGCCCCAGCATTTT
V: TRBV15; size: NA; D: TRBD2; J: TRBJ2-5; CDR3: CATSGGLAGPQETQYF; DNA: TGTGCCACCAGCGGGGGACTAGCGGGGCCCCAAGAGACCCAGTACTTC
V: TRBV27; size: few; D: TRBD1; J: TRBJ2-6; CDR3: CASRPTGAGANVLTF; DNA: TGTGCCAGCAGACCGACAGGGGCTGGGGCCAACGTCCTGACTTTC
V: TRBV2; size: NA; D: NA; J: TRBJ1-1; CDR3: CASSERENTEAFF; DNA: TGTGCCAGCAGTGAACGGGAGAACACTGAAGCTTTCTTT
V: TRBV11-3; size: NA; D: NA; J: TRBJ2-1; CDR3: CASSPPFGAGHNEQFF; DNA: TGTGCCAGCAGCCCCCCCTTCGGGGCAGGGCACAATGAGCAGTTCTTC
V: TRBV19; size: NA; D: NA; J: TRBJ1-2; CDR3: CASLFRGNHGIYGYTF; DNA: TGTGCCAGTCTCTTCAGGGGAAATCATGGGATATATGGCTACACCTTC
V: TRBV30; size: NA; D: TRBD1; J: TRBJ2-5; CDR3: CAWSVGQGTQETQYF; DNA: TGTGCCTGGAGTGTGGGACAGGGGACCCAAGAGACCCAGTACTTC
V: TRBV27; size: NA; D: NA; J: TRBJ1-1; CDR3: CASKKTPNTEAFF; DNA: TGTGCCAGCAAAAAAACACCCAACACTGAAGCTTTCTTT
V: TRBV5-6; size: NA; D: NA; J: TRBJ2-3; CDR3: CASNSGTVSTDTQYF; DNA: TGTGCCAGCAATTCGGGTACGGTAAGCACAGATACGCAGTATTTT
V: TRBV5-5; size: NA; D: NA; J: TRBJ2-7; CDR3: CASSLAPPGAGSSYEQYF; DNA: TGTGCCAGCAGCTTGGCCCCTCCGGGTGCCGGGAGCTCCTACGAGCAGTACTTC